Listed below are T cell receptor beta chains from one sample, sequenced in a study of cytomegalovirus exposure and HLA in healthy donors. The repertoire was sequenced with immunoSEQ multiplex PCR; TCRdb's copy has only in-frame clones and lacks some. Found here are roughly 140,000 clones, 76% of them singletons; the top ten hold around 2%. Specimen: PBMCs. All receptors come from a woman in her 40s in good health and CMV-seronegative. Each CDR3 is given with its conserved first and last residue. The D gene is left open where the match is weak. Only part of the rows carry a size: once, few, many, or a class if the clone is expanded.

j_call	v_call	clone_size	d_call	cdr3_nt	cdr3_aa
TRBJ1-2	TRBV5-1	NA	NA	TGCGCCAGCAGCTTGGACCGGGTCTATGGCTACACCTTC	CASSLDRVYGYTF
TRBJ1-1	TRBV28	NA	NA	TGTGCCAGCAGCGTCGGAGGCGGGACCACTGAAGCTTTCTTT	CASSVGGGTTEAFF
TRBJ2-7	TRBV7-6	NA	NA	TGTGCCAGCAGCTTATCTCTCGCCTACGAGCAGTACTTC	CASSLSLAYEQYF
TRBJ2-7	TRBV28	NA	NA	TGTGCCAGCAGTTTCGGGGTCTCCTACGAGCAGTACTTC	CASSFGVSYEQYF
TRBJ2-1	TRBV27	NA	NA	TGTGCCAGCAGTTGGGGGGGCTGGGCCTACAATGAGCAGTTCTTC	CASSWGGWAYNEQFF
TRBJ1-1	TRBV5-5	NA	NA	TGTGCCAGCAGCTTGGTAGGGGAGGGCACTGAAGCTTTCTTT	CASSLVGEGTEAFF
TRBJ1-1	TRBV7-8	few	TRBD1	TGTGCCAGCAGCTTAACAGGGGGCTTTACTGAAGCTTTCTTT	CASSLTGGFTEAFF
TRBJ2-5	TRBV5-1	NA	NA	TGCGCCAGCAGCTCGGGTAGGGGTGAGCAGTACTTC	CASSSGRGEQYF
TRBJ1-1	TRBV18	NA	TRBD1	TGTGCCAGCTCACTTAGTAGAGGGGGCCTGGCTGAAGCTTTCTTT	CASSLSRGGLAEAFF
TRBJ2-7	TRBV19	NA	NA	TGTGCCAGTAGTATGCTGGGCAGGGGTTACGAGCAGTACTTC	CASSMLGRGYEQYF
TRBJ2-5	TRBV6-1	NA	TRBD2	TGTGCCAGCAGGGCACTAGCGTCCCAAGAGACCCAGTACTTC	CASRALASQETQYF
TRBJ2-1	TRBV19	NA	TRBD2	TGTGCCAGTAGTGTCCCGGGAGGGATTTTGGAGCAGTTCTTC	CASSVPGGILEQFF
TRBJ1-1	TRBV19	few	NA	TGTGCCAGTACTGGGCCTGCGAACACTGAAGCTTTCTTT	CASTGPANTEAFF
TRBJ1-6	TRBV6-1	few	NA	TGTGCCAGCAGTGGCAGATCCCTTAATTCACCCCTCCACTTT	CASSGRSLNSPLHF
TRBJ2-7	TRBV19	NA	NA	TGTGCCAGTCAAGGGACCGGGGGAATCTACGAGCAGTACTTC	CASQGTGGIYEQYF
TRBJ1-2	TRBV7-6	once	NA	TGTGCCAGCAGCTTGGCGGACGGGAGAACTAACTATGGCTACACCTTC	CASSLADGRTNYGYTF
TRBJ1-1	TRBV19	NA	NA	TGTGCCAGTAGTATGGGTTCGGGAAGGGCTGAAGCTTTCTTT	CASSMGSGRAEAFF
TRBJ2-3	TRBV10-2	NA	TRBD1	TGCGCCAGCAGTTGGACAGGGCAGGTAGATACGCAGTATTTT	CASSWTGQVDTQYF
TRBJ1-5	TRBV10-2	NA	NA	TGCGCCAGCAGTGCATCGGGGGTGGATCAGCCCCAGCATTTT	CASSASGVDQPQHF
TRBJ2-5	TRBV7-9	NA	NA	TGTGCCAGCAGACCCACAGGGCTCAGGGGCAATGGCCAGTACTTC	CASRPTGLRGNGQYF
TRBJ2-3	TRBV30	few	NA	TGTGCCTGGAGTCATAGGCGGAAACGCACAGATACGCAGTATTTT	CAWSHRRKRTDTQYF
TRBJ1-2	TRBV6-5	NA	NA	TGTGCCAGCAGCCTATTTCAGGGTAACTATGGCTACACCTTC	CASSLFQGNYGYTF
TRBJ2-1	TRBV7-9	NA	TRBD2	TGTGCCAGCAGCTTATTACTAGCGGCAGACAATGAGCAGTTCTTC	CASSLLLAADNEQFF
TRBJ2-1	TRBV5-1	NA	TRBD2	TGCGCCAGCAGCACAGGACTAGTCAGTGATGAGCAGTTCTTC	CASSTGLVSDEQFF